This T cell receptor (beta chain) was sequenced during a study of blood T cells in healthy people across ages. General observations from the study: With naive T cell percentage, TCR beta diversity showed a strong correlation. When one million T cells were used, diversity estimates were thought to be underestimates.

This CDR3 has 14 amino acids. Germline V gene sequence: CDR1 LGHNT, CDR2 FRNRAP. V shed 4 bases, J shed 6 bases, and the junction held 3 bases outside the gene matches. Alongside a J-beta primer mix, a sample-barcoded 5' primer served in a second PCR lasting about 7 to 12 cycles. Unique molecular identifiers of 12 random nucleotides labeled each cDNA. No fewer than 3 million CDR3-containing paired-end reads came from each sample. TCRdb re-analysed the 5' RACE reads in MiXCR, keeping a single row per CDR3 protein. The sample shows 1.4 million or so distinct CDR3 sequences, approximately 43% of them seen only once. This clonotype was seen a handful of times. What it recognizes is unknown.

The chain combines TRBV12-5 with TRBJ2-1; 10 bases map to TRBD2. The specimen sequenced was blood. This TCR was recovered from a woman between 18 and 30 years old in good health. This CDR3 reads CASGSGLASNEQFF. For the CDR3, the DNA is TGTGCTAGTGGTTCGGGACTAGCGTCCAATGAGCAGTTCTTC.